The next 5 T cell receptor beta chains were all read from a single sample in a study of vaccination and CD4 T cells after COVID-19. These receptors have no identified antigens. The study sequenced cultured CD4+ T cell DNA using the Oncomine TCR Beta short-read assay. TCRdb re-derived calls from the PCR reads in MiXCR, one entry per CDR3 protein. The data show about 20,000 distinct CDR3 sequences, approximately 50% seen once. Treatment given: roughly 10-day PBMC culture with coronavirus spike peptide pools or control peptides (ViraFEST assay). Specimen: CD4+ T cells from blood, cultured in vitro. These TCRs come from a human donor who had recovered from COVID-19.

This clonotype showed up just a few times. The chain carries TRBV2 and TRBJ1-6; no clear D. Trimming cost V 6 bases and J 6 bases, with 9 bases left between them. Germline lookup yields CDR1 SNHLY and CDR2 FYNNEI. The CDR3 contains 13 residues. Here the CDR3 DNA reads TGTGCCAGCAGGGAGTGGACTAATTCACCCCTCCACTTT. Amino acids: CASREWTNSPLHF.

V and J are TRBV28 and TRBJ1-2; D is undetermined. The germline V gene encodes CDR1 MDHEN and CDR2 SYDVKM. This CDR3 is 12 amino acids long. V was pared by 3 bases and J by 4 bases, with 6 bases between. CDR3 sequence: CASSLVGYGYTF. The CDR3 DNA reads as TGTGCCAGCAGTTTGGTGGGCTATGGCTACACCTTC.

The chain has TRBV10-2 and TRBJ1-6; the D gene is possibly TRBD1 (5 bases). In germline, CDR1 is WSHSY, CDR2 SAAADI. V dropped 2 bases and J dropped 4 bases, with 12 bases sitting between them. This CDR3 is 16 amino acids long. The DNA for the CDR3 is TGCGCCAGCAGTGAGAGGGGAGGCTTTTATAATTCACCCCTCCACTTT. Translated: CASSERGGFYNSPLHF.

V and J are TRBV6-5 and TRBJ2-7; D is ambiguous. With 0 bases removed from V and 6 bases from J, the gap between germline ends came to 3 bases. The CDR3 runs 11 residues. Germline V gives CDR1 MNHEY, CDR2 SVGAGI. This CDR3 is CASSYSREQYF. The CDR3 DNA follows: TGTGCCAGCAGTTACTCCCGCGAGCAGTACTTC.

This chain links TRBV5-1 with TRBJ1-1; 7 bases are shared with TRBD1. V lost 2 bases and J lost 7; bases outside the gene matches: 11. CDR3 size: 15 residues. The V gene's germline CDR1 is SGHRS and CDR2 YFSETQ. The CDR3 reads CASSLTRRGEGEAFF. CDR3 DNA sequence: TGCGCCAGCAGCTTAACCCGCAGGGGGGAAGGTGAAGCTTTCTTT.